What follows describes a single TCR beta chain. The record originates from a study of T cells of healthy individuals. Trimming at V came to 5 bases and at J to 5 bases, leaving 1 base not matched to a gene. The CDR3 totals 13 residues. Looked up from germline, CDR1 is LNHDA and CDR2 is SQIVND (reference sequence). TCRdb fed the 5' RACE reads into MiXCR, producing one record per CDR3 protein. The sample has tens of thousands of distinct CDR3 sequences; around 15% are singletons. This sequence joins TRBV19 and TRBJ2-3; 10 positions agree with TRBD2. This TCR was recovered from a human donor in good health. Here the CDR3 DNA reads TGTGCCAGTAGTCCTAGCGGGAGAGATACGCAGTATTTT. Protein sequence: CASSPSGRDTQYF.